Listed here is a single T cell receptor (beta chain). Positive CCR7 selection of CD45RO-negative cells yielded the naive CD8 cells, and terminally differentiated effector memory CD45RA+ cells were excluded. The germline V gene has CDR1 SQVTM and CDR2 ANQGSEA. The ends were cut back, 4 bases at V and 6 bases at J, with 7 bases in the middle. This CDR3 comprises 11 residues. The entry originates in a study of shared clonotypes between healthy human individuals. TCRdb keeps only in-frame clones here, not all; method: immunoSEQ multiplex PCR. The sample consists of around 600,000 clones, 95% to 98% of them appearing once.

The sample comprised naive CD8+ T cells sorted from blood. The receptor was isolated from a man aged 25-40 years in good health. V usage is TRBV29-1 and J usage is TRBJ2-4; D is unclear. The CDR3: CSVVERNIQYF. CDR3 sequence (DNA): TGCAGCGTTGTGGAGAGAAACATTCAGTACTTC.